This entry lists 9 T cell receptor beta chains sequenced from one sample in a study of shared clonotypes between healthy human individuals. Method: immunoSEQ multiplex PCR; TCRdb's copy keeps in-frame clones and lacks some. In the table there are 550,000 to 800,000 clones, over 65% of which are singletons. Sequencing was performed on memory CD4+ T cells sorted from blood. Subset here: CD45RA-negative fraction. These receptors were obtained from a woman aged 30 to 39 in good health.

Worth noting for this clone: Other DNA sequences from this sample encode an identical CDR3 as well. This chain connects TRBV28 to TRBJ1-1; possible D gene TRBD1, 6 bases. The CDR3 totals 13 residues. V lost 6 bases to trimming and J lost 1 base, with 9 bases between them. The germline gives CDR1 MDHEN, CDR2 SYDVKM. CDR3 in amino acids: CASRSGQNTEAFF. The CDR3 coding sequence is TGTGCCAGCAGATCGGGACAGAACACTGAAGCTTTCTTT.

This sequence joins TRBV23-1 and TRBJ1-5, with D possibly TRBD1 on 5 matching bases. TRBV23-1 is an open reading frame, and its role is uncertain. The CDR3 loop spans 16 amino acids. The V end lost 4 bases, the J end lost 8 bases, and 21 bases lay between the germline ends. The CDR3 loop is CASSRSLVEQGEPQHF. In nucleotides, the CDR3 is TGCGCCAGCAGTCGTAGTTTGGTAGAGCAAGGGGAGCCCCAGCATTTT.

The chain combines TRBV7-9 with TRBJ2-1; a possible D gene is TRBD2 (6 bases). Looked up from germline, CDR1 is SEHNR and CDR2 is FQNEAQ (reference sequence). V was cut by 5 bases and J by 4 bases, with 15 bases left in between. The CDR3 consists of 15 residues. CDR3 nucleotides: TGTGCCAGCAGCCGCCTCAGCGGGCGGTACAATGAGCAGTTCTTC. Encoded protein: CASSRLSGRYNEQFF.

The genes are TRBV9 and TRBJ1-2; no definite D call. There are 12 residues in the CDR3. Trimming cost V 3 bases and J 4 bases, with 7 bases left between them. CDR1 is SGDLS and CDR2 is YYNGEE in the germline V gene. CDR3 sequence reads: CASSAAVYGYTF. The DNA of the CDR3 is TGTGCCAGCAGCGCCGCCGTCTATGGCTACACCTTC.

This sequence joins TRBV28 and TRBJ2-7; D perhaps matches TRBD1 (5 bases). The ends were cut back, 5 bases at V and 3 bases at J, with 8 bases in the middle. The germline gives CDR1 MDHEN, CDR2 SYDVKM. The length of the CDR3 is 12 residues. CDR3 DNA: TGTGCCAGCAGTCGAGACAGCTACGAGCAGTACTTC. As protein: CASSRDSYEQYF.

The gene calls are TRBV13 and TRBJ2-7, with 7 bases matching TRBD1. The germline V gene has CDR1 PRHDT and CDR2 FYEKMQ (reference sequence). Trimming removed 2 bases from V and 3 bases from J; junction bases left unmatched: 4. The CDR3 is 14 residues long. Written as DNA, the CDR3 is TGTGCCAGCAGCTTACGACAGGGACGCTACGAGCAGTACTTC. Amino acid sequence: CASSLRQGRYEQYF.

This rearrangement joins TRBV11-3 to TRBJ1-2; a possible D gene is TRBD1 (5 bases). Per the germline V gene, CDR1 is SGHNT and CDR2 is YENEEA. CDR3 length equals 14 residues. The V gene lost 3 bases and the J gene lost 5 bases, with 13 bases spanning the gap. CDR3 amino acids: CASSFQGDGYGYTF. CDR3 nucleotides: TGTGCCAGCAGCTTCCAAGGGGACGGATATGGCTACACCTTC.

This sequence joins TRBV5-1 and TRBJ1-1; weak D call: TRBD1 (6 bases). This CDR3 spans 14 amino acids. Per the germline V gene, CDR1 is SGHRS and CDR2 is YFSETQ. Trimming removed 0 bases from V and 7 bases from J, with 13 bases in between. CDR3 in DNA: TGCGCCAGCAGCTTGGCTGGGACATCGGGTGAAGCTTTCTTT. Protein product: CASSLAGTSGEAFF.

The rearrangement joins TRBV5-1 to TRBJ1-4, with TRBD1 identical over 11 bases. The trim removed 0 bases at V and 8 bases at J, leaving 3 bases unmatched. In germline, CDR1 is SGHRS, CDR2 YFSETQ. The length of the CDR3 is 15 residues. In DNA, the CDR3 is TGCGCCAGCAGCTTGGCCCGGACAGGGGGCGAAAAACTGTTTTTT. Its protein is CASSLARTGGEKLFF.